This TCR beta chain was recovered during a study of T cells in tuberculosis. Background on the study: A South African cohort included IGRA-negative adolescents, latently infected IGRA-positive adolescents and adults with active tuberculosis. Study-wide findings and caveats: Active tuberculosis alpha repertoires lay closer to GMM-specific TCRs than controls'.

Comment on this clone: The antigen remains unidentified.

Germline V gives CDR1 SEHNR, CDR2 FQNEAQ (reference sequence). V was shortened by 6 bases and J by 5 bases, with 25 bases between the two germline ends. The CDR3 has 17 residues. Sequencing was performed with immunoSEQ multiplex PCR; in TCRdb, only in-frame clones are kept and a portion is missing. Of tens of thousands of clones in the sample, 93% were seen once. The sequence was collected from a donor aged 10-30 years with latent tuberculosis or without tuberculosis infection. The specimen sequenced was PBMCs. The chain carries TRBV7-9 and TRBJ1-1, with D unclear. The CDR3 nucleotides read TGTGCCAGCAGATCCTTCCGGGAGAGTCCGTTACGTACTGAAGCTTTCTTT. It codes for CASRSFRESPLRTEAFF.